This T cell receptor beta chain was recovered during a study of vaccination and CD4 T cells after COVID-19. The wider study: Post-vaccine sampling followed dose two by a median roughly 76 days (range 14 to 241).

From the PCR reads, TCRdb called clonotypes with MiXCR, one entry per CDR3 protein. This repertoire shows roughly 22,000 distinct CDR3 sequences, around 57% found once; its top ten account for 0.8% to 1%. Per the germline V gene, CDR1 is LNHDA and CDR2 is SQIVND (reference sequence). The CDR3 extends over 15 amino acids. Trimming left V 7 bases short and J 8 bases short, with 21 bases between. Study-wide points: Convalescent patients' clones that were vaccine-specific were spike mono-reactive in 304 of 307 cases. Investigators enrolled relatively few convalescent patients and included no early post-infection timepoints.

As regards this clonotype: Its specificity is unknown.

The starting material was CD4+ T cells from blood, obtained before SARS-CoV-2 vaccination. This clonotype originated in a human donor who had recovered from COVID-19. J is TRBJ2-4 and V is TRBV19; D tentatively reads TRBD1 or TRBD2 (5 bases each). CDR3 loop: CASTKRDGYLDIQYF. In DNA, the CDR3 is TGTGCCAGTACTAAGAGGGACGGCTACTTAGACATTCAGTACTTC. Variable domain in full (rest from reference TRBV19 and TRBJ2-4): DGGITQSPKYLFRKEGQNVTLSCEQNLNHDAMYWYRQDPGQGLRLIYYSQIVNDFQKGDIAEGYSVSREKKESFPLTVTSAQKNPTAFYLCASTKRDGYLDIQYFGAGTRLSVL.